The 5 T cell receptor beta chains below were found in one sample sequenced in a study of T-cell memory formation after mild COVID-19. TCRdb re-analysed the 5' RACE reads in MiXCR, keeping a single row per CDR3 protein. The table lists 200,000 or so distinct CDR3 sequences, 15% to 20% of them singletons. The sequencing input was PBMCs or a T cell subset sorted from them (not recorded which). All receptors come from an adult woman who had mild COVID-19 (a few samples of this study predate the infection). Cell type and time point are not known.

The table lists this clonotype with a few counts. The CDR3 region is CASTGTSGYNEQFF. The CDR3 DNA is TGTGCCAGCACCGGGACTAGCGGGTACAATGAGCAGTTCTTC. The gene calls are TRBV7-2 and TRBJ2-1, with 12 bases matching TRBD2. Trimming removed 7 bases from V and 4 bases from J; junction bases left unmatched: 2. CDR1 and CDR2 from the germline V gene are SGHTA and FQGNSA. The CDR3 has 14 amino acids.

This clonotype was counted a few times. The chain couples TRBV24-1 to TRBJ2-7; D is ambiguous. Germline CDR1 reads KGHDR; CDR2 reads SFDVKD. V lost 5 bases and J 2 bases, leaving 12 bases between the germline ends. The CDR3 has 14 amino acids. CDR3 sequence reads: CATSGTADTYEQYF. CDR3 bases: TGTGCCACCAGTGGGACCGCGGATACCTACGAGCAGTACTTC.

This clonotype showed up many times. The CDR3 loop is CASSLPSYEQYF. As DNA, the CDR3 is TGCGCCAGCAGCTTGCCCTCCTACGAGCAGTACTTC. The J gene is TRBJ2-7, the V gene TRBV5-1; no clear D. V was cut by 1 base and J by 0 bases, with 2 bases left in between. Germline V gene sequence: CDR1 SGHRS, CDR2 YFSETQ. The CDR3 consists of 12 residues.

The V call is TRBV10-3, the J call TRBJ1-2; 7 nucleotides match TRBD1. CDR3 size: 13 residues. V lost 2 bases to trimming and J lost 8 bases; unmatched junction nucleotides: 5. Germline V gene sequence: CDR1 ENHRY, CDR2 SYGVKD. DNA of the CDR3: TGTGCCATCAGTGAGAGAGGGGGCGACGGCTACACCTTC. Protein product: CAISERGGDGYTF.

This clonotype appeared a few times. CDR3 residues: CASSLDRLHGYTF. Written as DNA, the CDR3 is TGTGCCAGCAGTCTCGACAGGCTCCATGGCTACACCTTC. The gene calls are TRBV6-5 and TRBJ1-2; weak D call: TRBD1 (6 bases). Germline V lookup: CDR1 MNHEY, CDR2 SVGAGI. Between the trimmed V and J ends, which lost 5 bases and 6 bases, there was a span of 13 bases. This CDR3 contains 13 residues.